The T cell receptor (beta chain) described here comes from a study of blood T cell repertoires in COVID-19 (dated by TCRdb to the early 2020s). Notes on the research overall: Samples covering the acute and convalescent phases of COVID-19 were provided by collaborators in the United States, Italy and Spain. The samples were drawn from two sources: the first 160 participants of the ongoing ImmuneRACE study, and 1,000 to 1,500 subjects contributed by 6 global collaborators. Nearly every sample came with metadata listing a de-identified subject ID, COVID-19 status, age in years and sex. Where available, HLA class I and class II types were taken from metadata supplied by the sample provider and were not determined by assay-based typing. The repertoires were made available in a free public database intended to serve as a resource for research on the immune response to SARS-CoV-2. Deeply sampled blood TCRbeta repertoires from subjects exposed to, actively infected with, or recovered from COVID-19 were included in the dataset. The material from the prospective study consisted of cDNA or gDNA derived from T cells, B-cell-depleted T cells, or PBMCs.

Germline trimming: 4 bases from V, 1 base from J; junction bases outside gene matches: 9. CDR1 and CDR2 are drawn from the germline V gene: SGHNT, YENEEA. The CDR3 runs 16 amino acids, cysteine and phenylalanine included. The only DNA kept is the CDR3, 48 bases in frame from the first base. Results the study describes overall, beyond this receptor: How much clinical and demographic metadata was included differed by source and by participant, and the metadata was provided uncurated.

Enrolling through a virtual design, the prospective study's participants ranged in age from roughly 18 to 100 years and lived across about two dozen United States geographic areas. To assign participants to cohorts, the prospective study relied on clinical history that participants themselves reported in a screening survey and a study questionnaire. In the prospective study, mobile phlebotomists collected whole blood, serum and a nasopharyngeal or oropharyngeal swab from each participant. Over a roughly two-month period, participants in the prospective study had the option of providing additional blood draws and questionnaires. Prospective study blood samples were shipped either frozen or at room temperature before DNA extraction. This clone was seen a single time. The antigen this receptor binds is unknown. One base away there is no much larger clone; base qualities are not given. The immunoSEQ Assay, a bias-controlled multiplex PCR, was used to amplify TCRbeta CDR3 regions from genomic DNA. The study's own analysis went as follows. Within the assay, amplification of reference gene primers was used to estimate how many nucleated cells each sample contained. Sequence reads were collapsed and filtered to measure the absolute abundance of every unique TCRbeta CDR3 rearrangement. For each sample, productive Simpson clonality was calculated as the square root of Simpson's diversity index across productive rearrangements. TCRdb retrieved this table from immuneACCESS and kept in-frame rearrangements only. Not all clones are present; in checked studies, unresolved V genes account for under half, and no reason is known for the remainder. Clone size and the V and J calls come from that table; the DNA yielded D and trimming. The table for this sample lists about 240,000 clones; around 86% of them were counted only once. The top ten clonotypes cover 3% to 4% of the sample.

The sample taken for sequencing was PBMCs or T cells enriched from blood (not recorded which). This receptor was identified in a woman in her 40s with acute COVID-19. The chain is encoded by TRBV11-3 joined to TRBJ1-2; 7 central nucleotides agree with TRBD1. This receptor has the CDR3 CASSCLLDRDNYGYTF. The nucleotides read TGTGCCAGCAGCTGCCTCCTAGACAGGGATAACTATGGCTACACCTTC.